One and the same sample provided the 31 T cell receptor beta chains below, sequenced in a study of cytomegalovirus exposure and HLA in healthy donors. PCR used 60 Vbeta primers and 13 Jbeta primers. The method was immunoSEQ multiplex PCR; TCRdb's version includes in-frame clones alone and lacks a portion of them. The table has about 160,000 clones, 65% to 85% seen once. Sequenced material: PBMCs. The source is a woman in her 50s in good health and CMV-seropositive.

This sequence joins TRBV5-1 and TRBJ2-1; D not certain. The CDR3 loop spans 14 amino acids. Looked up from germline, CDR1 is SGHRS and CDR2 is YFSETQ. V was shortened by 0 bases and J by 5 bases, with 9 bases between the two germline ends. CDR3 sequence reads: CASSLGGANNEQFF. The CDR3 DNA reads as TGCGCCAGCAGCTTGGGCGGAGCAAACAATGAGCAGTTCTTC.

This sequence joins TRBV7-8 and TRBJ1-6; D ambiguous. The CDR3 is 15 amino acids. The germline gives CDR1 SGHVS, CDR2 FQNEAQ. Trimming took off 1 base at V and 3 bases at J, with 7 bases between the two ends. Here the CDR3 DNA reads TGTGCCAGCAGCTTAGGGTACGGCTATAATTCACCCCTCCACTTT. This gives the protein CASSLGYGYNSPLHF.

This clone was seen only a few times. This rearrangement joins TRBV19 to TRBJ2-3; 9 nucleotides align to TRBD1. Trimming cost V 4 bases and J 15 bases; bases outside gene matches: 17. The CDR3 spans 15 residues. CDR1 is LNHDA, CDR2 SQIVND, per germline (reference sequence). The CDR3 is CASSRGLDRGPGEYF. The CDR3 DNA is TGTGCCAGTAGTAGGGGCCTGGACAGGGGCCCGGGGGAATATTTT.

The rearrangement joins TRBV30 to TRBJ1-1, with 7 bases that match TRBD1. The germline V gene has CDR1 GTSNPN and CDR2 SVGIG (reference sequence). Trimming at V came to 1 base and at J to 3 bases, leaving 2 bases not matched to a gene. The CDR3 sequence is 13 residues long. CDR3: CAWSGDRHTEAFF. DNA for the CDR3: TGTGCCTGGAGTGGGGACAGACACACTGAAGCTTTCTTT.

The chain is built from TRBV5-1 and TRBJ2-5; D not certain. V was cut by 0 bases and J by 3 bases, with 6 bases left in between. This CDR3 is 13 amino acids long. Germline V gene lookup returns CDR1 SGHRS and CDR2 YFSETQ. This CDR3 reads CASSLVPKETQYF. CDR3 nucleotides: TGCGCCAGCAGCTTGGTCCCAAAAGAGACCCAGTACTTC.

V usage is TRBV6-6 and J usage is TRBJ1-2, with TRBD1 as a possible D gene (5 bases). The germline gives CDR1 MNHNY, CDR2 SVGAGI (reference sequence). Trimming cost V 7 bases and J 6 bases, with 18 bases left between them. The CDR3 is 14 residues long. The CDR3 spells CASTISGGGDGYTF. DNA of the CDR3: TGTGCCAGCACCATATCTGGGGGGGGTGATGGCTACACCTTC.

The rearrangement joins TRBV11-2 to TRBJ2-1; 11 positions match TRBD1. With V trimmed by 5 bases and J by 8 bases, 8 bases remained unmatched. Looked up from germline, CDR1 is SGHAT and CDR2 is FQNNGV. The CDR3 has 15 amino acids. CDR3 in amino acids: CASSQRTGGRDEQFF. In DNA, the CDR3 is TGTGCCAGCAGCCAAAGGACAGGGGGCCGCGATGAGCAGTTCTTC.

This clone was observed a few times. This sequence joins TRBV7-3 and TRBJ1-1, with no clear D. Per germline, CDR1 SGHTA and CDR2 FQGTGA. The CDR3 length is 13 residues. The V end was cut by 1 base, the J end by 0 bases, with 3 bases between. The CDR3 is CASSLIMNTEAFF. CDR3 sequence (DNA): TGTGCCAGCAGCTTAATCATGAACACTGAAGCTTTCTTT.

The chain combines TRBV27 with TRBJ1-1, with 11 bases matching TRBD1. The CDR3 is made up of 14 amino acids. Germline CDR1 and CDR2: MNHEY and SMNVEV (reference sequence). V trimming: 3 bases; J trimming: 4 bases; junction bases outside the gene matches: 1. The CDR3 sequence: CASSFGTGGTEAFF. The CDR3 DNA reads TGTGCCAGCAGTTTTGGGACAGGGGGCACTGAAGCTTTCTTT.

Here the CDR3 DNA reads TGTGCCAGCAGCGCCTGGGACAGGGGAGACGGCTACACCTTC. As protein: CASSAWDRGDGYTF. This chain links TRBV9 with TRBJ1-2; TRBD1 agrees at 10 bases. Germline V lookup: CDR1 SGDLS, CDR2 YYNGEE. Trimming cost V 3 bases and J 8 bases; bases outside gene matches: 7. The length of the CDR3 is 14 residues.

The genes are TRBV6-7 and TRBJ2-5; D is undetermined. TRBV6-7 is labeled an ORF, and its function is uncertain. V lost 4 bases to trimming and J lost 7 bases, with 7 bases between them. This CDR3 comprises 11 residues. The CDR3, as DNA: TGTGCCAGCAGTTCCGCCGGGACCCAGTACTTC. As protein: CASSSAGTQYF.

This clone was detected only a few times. CDR3 sequence reads: CASSFKMGQPQHF. DNA for the CDR3: TGTGCCAGCAGTTTTAAAATGGGCCAGCCCCAGCATTTT. This sequence joins TRBV27 and TRBJ1-5; D uncertain. The CDR3 has 13 amino acids. Germline CDR1 is MNHEY and CDR2 is SMNVEV (reference sequence). V gave up 3 bases and J gave up 7 bases, with 10 bases separating them.

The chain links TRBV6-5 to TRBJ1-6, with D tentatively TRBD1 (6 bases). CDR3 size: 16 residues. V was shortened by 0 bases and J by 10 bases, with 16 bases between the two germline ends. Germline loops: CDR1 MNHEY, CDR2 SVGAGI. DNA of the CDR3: TGTGCCAGCAGTTACTCGGGGACACAGAAAAGCTCACCCCTCCACTTT. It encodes CASSYSGTQKSSPLHF.

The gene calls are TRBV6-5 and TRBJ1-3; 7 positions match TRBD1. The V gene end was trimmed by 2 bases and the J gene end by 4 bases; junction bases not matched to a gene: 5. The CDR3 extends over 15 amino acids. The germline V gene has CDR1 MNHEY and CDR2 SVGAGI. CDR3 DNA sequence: TGTGCCAGCAGTTACCCGACAGGGAGGGGAAACACCATATATTTT. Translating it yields CASSYPTGRGNTIYF.

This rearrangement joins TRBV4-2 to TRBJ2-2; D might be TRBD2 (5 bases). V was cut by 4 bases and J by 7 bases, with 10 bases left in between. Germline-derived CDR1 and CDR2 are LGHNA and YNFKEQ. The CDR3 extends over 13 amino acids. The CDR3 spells CASSPSLGGELFF. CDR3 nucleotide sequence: TGTGCCAGCAGCCCTAGCCTAGGCGGGGAGCTGTTTTTT.

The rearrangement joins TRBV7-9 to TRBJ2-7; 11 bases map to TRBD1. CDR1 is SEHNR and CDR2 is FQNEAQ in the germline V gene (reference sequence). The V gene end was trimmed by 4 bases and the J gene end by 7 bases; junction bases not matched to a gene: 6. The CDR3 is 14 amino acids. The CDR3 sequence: CASSSGTGGEEQYF. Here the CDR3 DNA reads TGTGCCAGCAGCTCCGGGACAGGGGGAGAGGAGCAGTACTTC. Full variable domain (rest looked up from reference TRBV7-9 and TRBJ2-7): DTGVSQNPRHKITKRGQNVTFRCDPISEHNRLYWYRQTLGQGPEFLTYFQNEAQLEKSRLLSDRFSAERPKGSFSTLEIQRTEQGDSAMYLCASSSGTGGEEQYFGPGTRLTVT.

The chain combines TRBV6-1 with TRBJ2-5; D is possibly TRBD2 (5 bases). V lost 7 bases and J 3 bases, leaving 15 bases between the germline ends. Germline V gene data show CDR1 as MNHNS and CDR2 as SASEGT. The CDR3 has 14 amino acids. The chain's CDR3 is CASNLSGMEETQYF. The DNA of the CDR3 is TGTGCCAGCAACCTTTCCGGGATGGAAGAGACCCAGTACTTC.

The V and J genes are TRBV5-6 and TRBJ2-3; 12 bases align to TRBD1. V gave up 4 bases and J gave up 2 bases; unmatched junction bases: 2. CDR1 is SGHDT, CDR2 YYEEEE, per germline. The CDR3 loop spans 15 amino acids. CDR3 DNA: TGTGCCAGCAGCACGGGACAGGGGGCCACAGATACGCAGTATTTT. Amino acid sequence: CASSTGQGATDTQYF.

CDR3 sequence reads: CASRALNNSPLHF. The CDR3 region has the DNA TGTGCCAGCAGAGCTTTGAATAATTCACCCCTCCACTTT. The chain uses TRBV6-5 and TRBJ1-6; no definite D call. Trimming shortened V by 6 bases and J by 5 bases, and 8 bases separated the two germline ends. Germline assignment: CDR1 MNHEY and CDR2 SVGAGI. The CDR3 is 13 residues long.

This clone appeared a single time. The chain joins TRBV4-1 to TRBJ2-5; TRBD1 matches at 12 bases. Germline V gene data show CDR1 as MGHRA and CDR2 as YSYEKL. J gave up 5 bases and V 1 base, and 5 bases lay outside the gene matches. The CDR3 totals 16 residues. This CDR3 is CASSQAGTGGAETQYF. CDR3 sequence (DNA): TGCGCCAGCAGCCAAGCCGGGACAGGGGGCGCGGAGACCCAGTACTTC.

The CDR3 DNA reads as TGTGCCAGCAGTGAAGGGTCGGACTATGGCTACACCTTC. This encodes CASSEGSDYGYTF. The chain is built from TRBV2 and TRBJ1-2; D gene uncertain. Germline V gene lookup returns CDR1 SNHLY and CDR2 FYNNEI. This CDR3 is built from 13 residues. V lost 1 base, J lost 3 bases, and 6 bases lay in between.

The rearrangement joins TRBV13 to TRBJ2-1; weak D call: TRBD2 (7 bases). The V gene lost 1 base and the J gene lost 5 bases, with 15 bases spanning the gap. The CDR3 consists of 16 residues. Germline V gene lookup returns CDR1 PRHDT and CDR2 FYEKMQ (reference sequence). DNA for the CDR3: TGTGCCAGCAGCTTAGTAAGGGGGGGCCCTAACAATGAGCAGTTCTTC. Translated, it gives CASSLVRGGPNNEQFF.

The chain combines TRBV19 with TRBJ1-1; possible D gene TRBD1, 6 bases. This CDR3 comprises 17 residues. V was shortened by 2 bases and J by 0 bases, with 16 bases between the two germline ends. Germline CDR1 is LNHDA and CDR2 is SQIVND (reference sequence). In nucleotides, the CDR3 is TGTGCCAGTAGTATACTCTCATTCGGGGACATGAACACTGAAGCTTTCTTT. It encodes CASSILSFGDMNTEAFF.

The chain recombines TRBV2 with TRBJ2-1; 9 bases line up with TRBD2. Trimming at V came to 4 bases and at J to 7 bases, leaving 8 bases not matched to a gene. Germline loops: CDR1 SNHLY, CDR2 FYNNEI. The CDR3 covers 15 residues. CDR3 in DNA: TGTGCCAGCAGTGGTTCCAGCGGGGGGTCTAATGAGCAGTTCTTC. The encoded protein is CASSGSSGGSNEQFF.

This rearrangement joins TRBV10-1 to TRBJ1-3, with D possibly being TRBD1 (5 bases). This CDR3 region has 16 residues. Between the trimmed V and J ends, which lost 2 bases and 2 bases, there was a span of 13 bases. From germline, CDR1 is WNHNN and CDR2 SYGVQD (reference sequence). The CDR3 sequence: CASSENVGGAGNTIYF. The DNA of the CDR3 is TGCGCCAGCAGTGAGAATGTCGGGGGAGCTGGAAACACCATATATTTT.

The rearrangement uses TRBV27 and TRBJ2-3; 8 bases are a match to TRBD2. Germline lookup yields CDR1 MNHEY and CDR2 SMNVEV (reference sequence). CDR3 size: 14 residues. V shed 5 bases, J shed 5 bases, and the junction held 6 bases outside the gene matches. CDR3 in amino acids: CASSPGLEGDTQYF. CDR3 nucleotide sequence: TGTGCCAGCAGTCCGGGACTAGAGGGAGATACGCAGTATTTT.

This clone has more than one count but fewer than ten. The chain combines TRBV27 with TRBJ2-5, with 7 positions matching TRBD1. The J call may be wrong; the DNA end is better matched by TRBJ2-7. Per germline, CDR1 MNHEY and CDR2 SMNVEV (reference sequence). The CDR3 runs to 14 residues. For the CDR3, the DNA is TGTGCCAGCAGCTTAGACAGGGATAGCGACGAGCAGTACTTC. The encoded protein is CASSLDRDSDEQYF.

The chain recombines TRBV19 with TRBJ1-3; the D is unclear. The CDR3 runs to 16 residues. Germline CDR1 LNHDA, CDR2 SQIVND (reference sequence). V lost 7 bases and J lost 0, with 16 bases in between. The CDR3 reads CASTQRVGSSGNTIYF. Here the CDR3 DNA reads TGTGCCAGTACCCAACGGGTCGGGAGCTCTGGAAACACCATATATTTT. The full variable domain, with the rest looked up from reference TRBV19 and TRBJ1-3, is DGGITQSPKYLFRKEGQNVTLSCEQNLNHDAMYWYRQDPGQGLRLIYYSQIVNDFQKGDIAEGYSVSREKKESFPLTVTSAQKNPTAFYLCASTQRVGSSGNTIYFGEGSWLTVV.

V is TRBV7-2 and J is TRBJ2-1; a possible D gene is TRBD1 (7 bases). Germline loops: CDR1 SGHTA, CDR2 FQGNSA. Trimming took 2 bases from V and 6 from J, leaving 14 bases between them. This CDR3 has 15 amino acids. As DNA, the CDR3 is TGTGCCAGCAGCTTATCAGGGGGGCCTGGCAATGAGCAGTTCTTC. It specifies CASSLSGGPGNEQFF.

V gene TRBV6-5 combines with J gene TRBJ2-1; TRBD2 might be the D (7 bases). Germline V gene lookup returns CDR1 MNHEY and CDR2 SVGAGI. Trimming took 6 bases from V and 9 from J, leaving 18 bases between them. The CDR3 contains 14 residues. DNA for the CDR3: TGTGCCAGCAGAGATCGGGGGGCCCTCGGTGAGCAGTTCTTC. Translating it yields CASRDRGALGEQFF.

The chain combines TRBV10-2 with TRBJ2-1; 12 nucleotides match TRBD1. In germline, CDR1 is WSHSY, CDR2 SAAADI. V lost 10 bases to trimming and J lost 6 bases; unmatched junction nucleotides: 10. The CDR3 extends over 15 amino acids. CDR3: CATSGTGGVGNEQFF. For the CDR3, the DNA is TGCGCCACCTCCGGGACAGGGGGCGTAGGCAATGAGCAGTTCTTC.